These 30 T cell receptor beta chains share one sample of origin, sequenced in a study of blood T cell repertoires in COVID-19. Assay: immunoSEQ multiplex PCR; the TCRdb copy retains only in-frame clones and omits some. The sample consists of approximately 75,000 clones, about 76% of them appearing once. Sequenced input: peripheral blood. These receptors all stem from a woman older than 75 with active or convalescent COVID-19.

The chain recombines TRBV5-1 with TRBJ1-3, with 7 bases matching TRBD1. The CDR3 length is 15 residues. Germline V gene lookup returns CDR1 SGHRS and CDR2 YFSETQ. Germline trimming cut 4 bases from V and 0 bases from J; bases unmatched to any gene: 4. The CDR3 nucleotides are TGCGCCAGCAGCACTCCAGGGGGCTCTGGAAACACCATATATTTT. It is translated as CASSTPGGSGNTIYF.

The chain joins TRBV2 to TRBJ2-2; TRBD1 matches 10 bases. The CDR3 extends over 17 amino acids. CDR1 and CDR2 (germline): SNHLY, FYNNEI. The V and J ends lost 4 bases and 3 bases, in that order; junction bases with no gene match: 8. CDR3 DNA: TGTGCCAGCAGTGCCAAGGGGACAGGGGCGTACACCGGGGAGCTGTTTTTT. This gives the protein CASSAKGTGAYTGELFF.

J is TRBJ2-7 and V is TRBV5-5; TRBD1 is a possible D gene (5 bases). V was clipped by 0 bases and J by 5 bases, with 15 bases between them. The CDR3 runs to 15 residues. From germline, CDR1 is SGHKS and CDR2 YYEKEE (reference sequence). This chain's CDR3 is CASSLALAGNNEQYF. The CDR3 DNA sequence: TGTGCCAGCAGCTTGGCCTTGGCAGGGAATAACGAGCAGTACTTC.

The chain combines TRBV2 with TRBJ2-7; 7 bases fit TRBD1. CDR1 and CDR2 from the germline V gene are SNHLY and FYNNEI. This CDR3 contains 15 residues. After removal of 1 base from V and 2 bases from J, the junction contained 5 bases not matched to a gene. The CDR3 spells CASSEGRGPTYEQYF. The CDR3 bases are TGTGCCAGCAGTGAAGGTAGGGGGCCTACCTACGAGCAGTACTTC.

V gene TRBV12-3 or TRBV12-4 combines with J gene TRBJ1-5, with D hard to call. Between the trimmed V and J ends, which lost 6 bases and 0 bases, there was a span of 6 bases. This CDR3 has 13 amino acids. CDR3 residues: CASRWSSNQPQHF. CDR3 in DNA: TGTGCCAGCAGATGGAGTAGCAATCAGCCCCAGCATTTT.

J is TRBJ2-5 and V is TRBV30; D perhaps matches TRBD2 (6 bases). This CDR3 is built from 14 residues. CDR1 is GTSNPN, CDR2 SVGIG, per germline (reference sequence). Trimming shortened V by 1 base and J by 0 bases, and 9 bases separated the two germline ends. The CDR3 DNA follows: TGTGCCTGGAGTGGGCAGCGGGACCAAGAGACCCAGTACTTC. Translation: CAWSGQRDQETQYF. The complete variable domain, with remaining parts taken from reference TRBV30 and TRBJ2-5, reads SQTIHQWPATLVQPVGSPLSLECTVEGTSNPNLYWYRQAAGRGLQLLFYSVGIGQISSEVPQNLSASRPQDRQFILSSKKLLLSDSGFYLCAWSGQRDQETQYFGPGTRLLVL.

This rearrangement joins TRBV28 to TRBJ2-3, with 7 bases that match TRBD1. The V and J ends lost 10 bases and 5 bases, in that order; junction bases with no gene match: 15. The CDR3 totals 15 residues. Germline V gene data show CDR1 as MDHEN and CDR2 as SYDVKM. This chain's CDR3 is CATEPIGGPKDTQYF. The CDR3 nucleotides are TGTGCCACCGAACCTATAGGGGGCCCTAAAGATACGCAGTATTTT.

This clone was detected only once. The chain employs TRBV12-3 or TRBV12-4 and TRBJ1-6; D ambiguous. The CDR3 covers 12 residues. With 5 bases removed from V and 10 bases from J, the gap between germline ends came to 9 bases. CDR3: CASSAPRSPLHF. As DNA, the CDR3 is TGTGCCAGCAGTGCCCCCCGGTCACCCCTCCACTTT.

The rearrangement joins TRBV6-5 to TRBJ1-6; weak D call: TRBD1 (6 bases). The CDR3 runs to 15 residues. V gave up 5 bases and J gave up 0 bases, with 8 bases separating them. Germline loops: CDR1 MNHEY, CDR2 SVGAGI. In DNA form, the CDR3 reads TGTGCCAGCAGTAGGACAGTCTCCTATAATTCACCCCTCCACTTT. This translates into CASSRTVSYNSPLHF.

This clone was counted ten times or more. The chain uses TRBV27 and TRBJ1-1; 7 nucleotides agree with TRBD1. This CDR3 region has 18 residues. Looked up from germline, CDR1 is MNHEY and CDR2 is SMNVEV (reference sequence). J was trimmed by 0 bases and V by 4 bases; bases with no gene match: 14. Here the CDR3 DNA reads TGTGCCAGCAGTTCGACAATAAACAGGGGTATTATGAACACTGAAGCTTTCTTT. Protein product: CASSSTINRGIMNTEAFF.

The J gene is TRBJ1-5, the V gene TRBV9, with D uncertain. The V gene lost 4 bases and the J gene lost 4 bases, with 15 bases spanning the gap. Germline CDR1 and CDR2: SGDLS and YYNGEE. CDR3 length: 15 amino acids. For the CDR3, the DNA is TGTGCCAGCAGCCCAGGTAGGAACCCTAATCAGCCCCAGCATTTT. Its protein product is CASSPGRNPNQPQHF.

The chain uses TRBV6-4 and TRBJ2-3, with 11 positions matching TRBD2. With 0 bases clipped from V and 2 bases from J, the junction kept 4 bases outside the gene matches. Germline CDR1 reads MRHNA; CDR2 reads SNTAGT. The CDR3 is 17 residues long. The CDR3 spells CASSDSGSGGATDTQYF. For the CDR3, the DNA is TGTGCCAGCAGTGACTCTGGTAGCGGGGGGGCCACAGATACGCAGTATTTT.

This CDR3 is CASSPGTGGYSNQPQHF. Here the CDR3 DNA reads TGTGCCAGCAGCCCGGGTACGGGTGGGTATAGCAATCAGCCCCAGCATTTT. This chain joins TRBV21-1 and TRBJ1-5. TRBV21-1 is a pseudogene. CDR3 length equals 17 residues.

The genes are TRBV7-8 and TRBJ1-1; possibly TRBD1 for D (5 bases). The CDR3 is 15 residues long. Per the germline V gene, CDR1 is SGHVS and CDR2 is FQNEAQ. V lost 5 bases, J lost 0 bases, and 13 bases lay in between. In DNA, the CDR3 is TGTGCCAGCAGCCCCCGGGCAGGGATGAACACTGAAGCTTTCTTT. Its protein product is CASSPRAGMNTEAFF.

This rearrangement joins TRBV29-1 to TRBJ2-2; TRBD1 aligns across 8 bases. The V gene's germline CDR1 is SQVTM and CDR2 ANQGSEA. The trim removed 4 bases at V and 6 bases at J, leaving 7 bases unmatched. This CDR3 spans 14 amino acids. The CDR3 DNA reads TGCAGCGTTGGGGCAGGGGGCGGCCCCGGGGAGCTGTTTTTT. Translated: CSVGAGGGPGELFF.

The CDR3 nucleotides read TGCAGTGCTAGTTCGGTCAGGGGGCTAAACACTGAAGCTTTCTTT. Protein product: CSASSVRGLNTEAFF. The chain uses TRBV20-1 and TRBJ1-1, with TRBD1 identical over 8 bases. CDR3 length equals 15 residues. Germline assignment: CDR1 DFQATT and CDR2 SNEGSKA (reference sequence). The ends lost 3 bases at V and 2 bases at J; junction bases unmatched: 8.

This clone has just a few counts. CDR3 protein: CASTRTTGFQETQYF. The CDR3 DNA reads TGTGCCAGCACGAGAACGACAGGGTTCCAAGAGACCCAGTACTTC. The J gene is TRBJ2-5, the V gene TRBV5-5, with 7 bases that match TRBD1. The junction had 9 bases not matched to a gene; V was cut back by 6 bases and J by 1 base. The CDR3 runs to 15 residues. The germline V gene encodes CDR1 SGHKS and CDR2 YYEKEE (reference sequence).

CDR3 protein: CASSIVTGFSNYGYTF. CDR3 in DNA: TGTGCCAGTAGTATAGTGACAGGCTTCTCTAACTATGGCTACACCTTC. The chain combines TRBV19 with TRBJ1-2; D possibly corresponds to TRBD1 (6 bases). V lost 1 base, J lost 0 bases, and 12 bases lay in between. The germline V gene has CDR1 LNHDA and CDR2 SQIVND (reference sequence). This CDR3 region has 16 residues.

The table lists this clone with a few counts. This sequence joins TRBV4-3 and TRBJ1-3, with 7 bases lining up with TRBD1. This CDR3 is 15 amino acids long. From germline, CDR1 is LGHNA and CDR2 YSLEER. Trimming removed 5 bases from V and 4 bases from J; junction bases left unmatched: 8. The CDR3 sequence is CASSVSRGRGNTIYF. CDR3 nucleotides: TGCGCCAGCAGCGTTAGTAGGGGGCGCGGAAACACCATATATTTT.

The chain couples TRBV10-2 to TRBJ1-1, with D perhaps matching TRBD1 (5 bases). CDR1 is WSHSY, CDR2 SAAADI, per germline. The ends were cut back, 5 bases at V and 6 bases at J, with 13 bases in the middle. CDR3 length: 13 residues. The CDR3 nucleotides read TGCGCCAGCAGTATGGGCAGGGTCTCTGAAGCTTTCTTT. This translates into CASSMGRVSEAFF.

The chain recombines TRBV7-2 with TRBJ2-1, with D hard to call. Between the trimmed V and J ends, which lost 1 base and 9 bases, there was a span of 13 bases. CDR3 length: 14 residues. Germline V gene lookup returns CDR1 SGHTA and CDR2 FQGNSA. The CDR3 reads CASSLGVLVGEQFF. The CDR3 DNA reads TGTGCCAGCAGCTTAGGGGTCCTAGTTGGTGAGCAGTTCTTC.

This chain links TRBV13 with TRBJ2-1, with 8 positions matching TRBD2. Germline V lookup: CDR1 PRHDT, CDR2 FYEKMQ (reference sequence). V shed 2 bases and J 7 bases; nucleotides not matched to a gene: 4. This CDR3 has 14 amino acids. The CDR3 nucleotides are TGTGCCAGCAGCTTACGGACTAGCCAGAATGAGCAGTTCTTC. Its protein is CASSLRTSQNEQFF.

The chain recombines TRBV13 with TRBJ2-1, with TRBD2 matching 8 bases. J was trimmed by 0 bases and V by 2 bases; bases with no gene match: 3. CDR1 and CDR2 from the germline V gene are PRHDT and FYEKMQ (reference sequence). This CDR3 comprises 16 residues. The CDR3 bases are TGTGCCAGCAGCTTACCGGGGGGGCCCTCCTACAATGAGCAGTTCTTC. Translation gives CASSLPGGPSYNEQFF.

J is TRBJ2-6 and V is TRBV6-1; TRBD2 might be the D (5 bases). Trimming removed 2 bases from V and 2 bases from J, with 10 bases in between. CDR1 and CDR2 from the germline V gene are MNHNS and SASEGT. This CDR3 has 16 residues. For the CDR3, the DNA is TGTGCCAGCAGTGAACGGGAAGGGACTGGGGCCAACGTCCTGACTTTC. This encodes CASSEREGTGANVLTF.

This clone was seen at least ten times. The genes are TRBV6-1 and TRBJ1-2, with D unclear. V lost 3 bases and J lost 5, with 16 bases in between. Germline assignment: CDR1 MNHNS and CDR2 SASEGT. The CDR3 is 15 residues long. CDR3 protein: CASSESAGIEYGYTF. DNA of the CDR3: TGTGCCAGCAGTGAGTCGGCGGGGATTGAATATGGCTACACCTTC.

The rearrangement links TRBV5-8 to TRBJ2-3, with 12 bases fitting TRBD2. V lost 1 base to trimming and J lost 4 bases; unmatched junction nucleotides: 1. Per the germline V gene, CDR1 is SGHTS and CDR2 is YDEGEE. This CDR3 spans 15 amino acids. In nucleotides, the CDR3 is TGTGCCAGCAGCTTGCGACTAGCGGGGGCAGATACGCAGTATTTT. It codes for CASSLRLAGADTQYF.

This clone has more than one count but fewer than ten. J is TRBJ1-6 and V is TRBV21-1. TRBV21-1 is recorded as a pseudogene. The CDR3 extends over 12 amino acids. Here the CDR3 DNA reads TGTGCCAGCCCAGCTAGAGATTCACCCCTCCACTTT. This translates into CASPARDSPLHF.

The rearrangement uses TRBV7-9 and TRBJ1-1, with D hard to call. Trimming took off 5 bases at V and 1 base at J, with 5 bases between the two ends. The CDR3 is made up of 12 amino acids. The germline CDR1 and CDR2 sequences are SEHNR and FQNEAQ (reference sequence). This CDR3 reads CASSPQNTEAFF. CDR3 nucleotide sequence: TGTGCCAGCAGCCCCCAGAACACTGAAGCTTTCTTT. Drawing the rest from reference TRBV7-9 and TRBJ1-1, the complete variable domain is DTGVSQNPRHKITKRGQNVTFRCDPISEHNRLYWYRQTLGQGPEFLTYFQNEAQLEKSRLLSDRFSAERPKGSFSTLEIQRTEQGDSAMYLCASSPQNTEAFFGQGTRLTVV.

The V call is TRBV2, the J call TRBJ2-1, with 10 bases identical to TRBD2. Germline CDR1 SNHLY, CDR2 FYNNEI. V lost 6 bases and J lost 8; bases outside the gene matches: 10. The length of the CDR3 is 15 residues. CDR3 DNA sequence: TGTGCCAGCAGCCTGCCTAGCGGGGGCCCCTATGAGCAGTTCTTC. Encoded protein: CASSLPSGGPYEQFF.

This sequence joins TRBV4-3 and TRBJ1-6; the D is unclear. The germline gives CDR1 LGHNA, CDR2 YSLEER. This CDR3 has 16 amino acids. Trimming took off 2 bases at V and 10 bases at J, with 18 bases between the two ends. The CDR3 loop reads CASSQRGGLEGSPLHF. As DNA, the CDR3 is TGCGCCAGCAGCCAACGGGGAGGGCTCGAAGGGTCACCCCTCCACTTT.